Described below is a single T cell receptor beta chain sequence and its context. Its antigen remains undetermined. No per-base quality is available; no much larger clone lies one base away. This sample was taken from a study of OX40 agonist ivuxolimab in advanced cancers. For context, the study as a whole: Ivuxolimab was a fully human IgG2 agonistic monoclonal antibody targeting the costimulatory receptor OX40 (CD134). Intravenous ivuxolimab was administered to patients every 2 weeks at six dose levels: 0.01, 0.1, 0.3, 1.5, 3 and 10 mg/kg. Among the roughly 54 dose-escalation patients, roughly 20 had hepatocellular carcinoma, about 15 melanoma, 9 renal cell carcinoma and 9 head and neck cancer. In the dose-escalation cohort, 82.7% of patients were male, and the mean age was around 60 years, with a range of about 20 to 79. Patients were allowed to have had prior anti-PD-1, anti-PD-L1 or anti-CTLA-4 therapy, and about 40% of the dose-escalation patients had been treated with checkpoint inhibitors. Three dose-escalation patients achieved partial responses, one with hepatocellular carcinoma and two with cutaneous melanoma. The purpose of peripheral TCRbeta sequencing was to test whether ivuxolimab changed TCR sequence diversity and led to clonal T-cell expansion. The paper reports the monotherapy dose-escalation portion (N of about 50 patients) of the phase I ivuxolimab trial.

The trial excluded patients who had a history of autoimmune disease or who were on systemic immunosuppression. Peripheral blood for TCR sequencing was drawn from every dose cohort at baseline, at cycle 4 day 1 and at cycle 7 day 1. Samples came from an open-label, multicenter, first-in-human phase I dose-escalation trial of ivuxolimab. Adults with locally advanced or metastatic head and neck squamous cell, hepatocellular, melanoma or renal cell carcinoma were enrolled in the trial. Before TCR sequencing, CD4+ T cells and CD8+ T cells from peripheral blood were sorted into separate populations. Clipping removes 6 bases from V and 7 bases from J, with 15 as the unmatched junction base count. The germline V gene (reference sequence) provides CDR1 LNHDA and CDR2 SQIVND. The CDR3 has 17 amino acids, counting the end cysteine and phenylalanine. CDR3 DNA only is kept here, 51 bases in frame from base 1.

For sequencing of the TCRbeta CDR3 region, genomic DNA was extracted from the sorted cells. The immunoSEQ Assay was used to sequence the TCRbeta CDR3 regions. This is the immuneACCESS table as TCRdb keeps it, with only in-frame sequences that have V and J called. A part of the clones is gone; compared with another copy, unresolved V genes explain less than half, and the rest is unexplained. The table for this sample lists under 70,000 clones; 92% of them were counted only once. 0.5% to 0.75% of the sample goes to the ten largest clones. What the research found in general, with its limitations: The antigen specificity of the clonally expanded peripheral T cells was not determined. Partial responders in the 0.1-3.0 mg/kg groups had among the lowest normalized peripheral clonal expansion, especially among CD8+ T cells. After ivuxolimab, more expanded clones were found on average in CD8+ T cells than in CD4+ T cells. Low levels of normalized T-cell clonal expansion were also seen in some patients who did not respond. At doses from 0.1 to 3.0 mg/kg, clonal expansion was seen in both CD4+ and CD8+ blood T cells between baseline and week 6.

The sequence was obtained from an adult with an advanced solid tumor such as melanoma, head and neck, liver or kidney cancer. The sequence joins TRBV19 to TRBJ2-1; 10 central bases correspond to TRBD2. The sample here was CD4+ or CD8+ T cells sorted from blood, taken in a trial of the OX40 agonist ivuxolimab. DNA sequence: TGTGCCAGTAGCGCCGGGACTAGCGCTGTATGGAGGAATGAGCAGTTCTTC. Its translation reads: CASSAGTSAVWRNEQFF.